Below, 31 T cell receptor beta chains from the same sample are listed, as sequenced in a study of blood T cell repertoires in COVID-19. Using immunoSEQ multiplex PCR, the repertoire was profiled, and TCRdb retains in-frame clones only, with some absent. The sample yields around 37,000 clones, 87% seen once. The material sequenced was peripheral blood. These receptors all come from a man in his forties or fifties with active or convalescent COVID-19.

This chain connects TRBV28 to TRBJ2-1; 7 positions match TRBD2. The CDR3 has 13 amino acids. Trimming at V came to 6 bases and at J to 6 bases, leaving 5 bases not matched to a gene. Germline CDR1 and CDR2: MDHEN and SYDVKM. The CDR3 region has the DNA TGTGCCAGCAGGGGGCGGGGGTTCAATGAGCAGTTCTTC. Translating it yields CASRGRGFNEQFF. Based on the CDR3 plus reference TRBV28 and TRBJ2-1, the full variable domain is DVKVTQSSRYLVKRTGEKVFLECVQDMDHENMFWYRQDPGLGLRLIYFSYDVKMKEKGDIPEGYSVSREKKERFSLILESASTNQTSMYLCASRGRGFNEQFFGPGTRLTVL.

The J gene is TRBJ1-2, the V gene TRBV2; 9 bases map to TRBD1. Germline-derived CDR1 and CDR2 are SNHLY and FYNNEI. The CDR3 is made up of 16 amino acids. V was pared by 7 bases and J by 4 bases, with 13 bases of the junction left unmatched. Here the CDR3 reads CASNRVTGGRGYGYTF. CDR3 DNA sequence: TGTGCCAGCAATCGGGTTACAGGGGGCAGGGGCTATGGCTACACCTTC.

This sequence joins TRBV10-3 and TRBJ2-3; TRBD2 agrees at 11 bases. The CDR3 has 16 amino acids. Trimming removed 6 bases from V and 5 bases from J; junction bases left unmatched: 10. Germline V lookup: CDR1 ENHRY, CDR2 SYGVKD. The CDR3 reads CAISPHIGTSGDTQYF. The CDR3 nucleotides are TGTGCCATCAGCCCTCATATCGGGACTAGCGGAGATACGCAGTATTTT.

This chain joins TRBV10-3 and TRBJ1-3; TRBD1 agrees at 7 bases. With V trimmed by 0 bases and J by 3 bases, 5 bases remained unmatched. The CDR3 contains 16 residues. Germline values: CDR1 ENHRY, CDR2 SYGVKD. The chain's CDR3 is CAISESGTVNGNTIYF. In DNA, the CDR3 is TGTGCCATCAGTGAGTCGGGGACAGTAAATGGAAACACCATATATTTT.

The chain joins TRBV7-2 to TRBJ2-2, with 9 nucleotides matching TRBD1. Germline trimming cut 5 bases from V and 5 bases from J; bases unmatched to any gene: 9. Germline V gives CDR1 SGHTA, CDR2 FQGNSA. The CDR3 sequence is 16 residues long. CDR3 protein: CASSPPGQGRTGELFF. The CDR3, as DNA: TGTGCCAGCAGCCCTCCCGGACAGGGGAGGACCGGGGAGCTGTTTTTT.

V and J are TRBV30 and TRBJ2-3; 7 nucleotides agree with TRBD2. The CDR3 extends over 16 amino acids. Germline trimming cut 0 bases from V and 4 bases from J; bases unmatched to any gene: 10. Germline V CDR1 and CDR2: GTSNPN, SVGIG (reference sequence). CDR3 coding DNA: TGTGCCTGGAGTGTATACTTGGCGGGAGCGGCAGATACGCAGTATTTT. It codes for CAWSVYLAGAADTQYF.

The chain combines TRBV11-2 with TRBJ2-7; D remains ambiguous. Trimming removed 4 bases from V and 2 bases from J, with 12 bases in between. The CDR3 extends over 14 amino acids. Per germline, CDR1 SGHAT and CDR2 FQNNGV. The DNA for the CDR3 is TGTGCCAGCAGCTACATTGGGCAGACCTACGAGCAGTACTTC. Amino acids: CASSYIGQTYEQYF.

The V and J genes are TRBV7-9 and TRBJ2-1; D is possibly TRBD1 (6 bases). Trimming took 4 bases from V and 5 from J, leaving 15 bases between them. CDR3 length: 15 residues. CDR1 and CDR2 from the germline V gene are SEHNR and FQNEAQ (reference sequence). The CDR3 reads CASSSSGHYHNEQFF. CDR3 bases: TGTGCCAGCAGCTCCTCGGGACACTACCACAATGAGCAGTTCTTC. The variable domain in full, with the rest retrieved from reference TRBV7-9 and TRBJ2-1, is DTGVSQNPRHKITKRGQNVTFRCDPISEHNRLYWYRQTLGQGPEFLTYFQNEAQLEKSRLLSDRFSAERPKGSFSTLEIQRTEQGDSAMYLCASSSSGHYHNEQFFGPGTRLTVL.

This chain links TRBV29-1 with TRBJ1-2; 9 bases are shared with TRBD1. CDR3 length equals 14 residues. V shed 3 bases and J 8 bases; nucleotides not matched to a gene: 10. Germline V CDR1 and CDR2: SQVTM, ANQGSEA. DNA for the CDR3: TGCAGCGTTGACCATTGGACAGGGGAGGACGGCTACACCTTC. Its translation is CSVDHWTGEDGYTF. Drawing the rest from reference TRBV29-1 and TRBJ1-2, the complete variable domain is SAVISQKPSRDICQRGTSLTIQCQVDSQVTMMFWYRQQPGQSLTLIATANQGSEATYESGFVIDKFPISRPNLTFSTLTVSNMSPEDSSIYLCSVDHWTGEDGYTFGSGTRLTVV.

The V and J genes are TRBV11-2 and TRBJ2-7, with TRBD1 matching 7 bases. The germline V gene encodes CDR1 SGHAT and CDR2 FQNNGV. With 3 bases clipped from V and 0 bases from J, the junction kept 5 bases outside the gene matches. CDR3 size: 15 residues. CDR3 nucleotide sequence: TGTGCCAGCAGCTTGACAGGGCTGGGCTCCTACGAGCAGTACTTC. Its protein product is CASSLTGLGSYEQYF.

The V gene is TRBV19, the J gene TRBJ2-3, with 9 bases lining up with TRBD2. The germline gives CDR1 LNHDA, CDR2 SQIVND (reference sequence). V lost 1 base, J lost 5 bases, and 10 bases stayed unmatched. The CDR3 sequence is 17 residues long. DNA for the CDR3: TGTGCCAGTAGTATAGGAGGGGGCGGGAGGGCGCGAGATACGCAGTATTTT. As protein: CASSIGGGGRARDTQYF.

Written as DNA, the CDR3 is TGCGCCAGCAGTGCCGCAGGCCGGTATGGGGCCAACGTCCTGACTTTC. It translates to CASSAAGRYGANVLTF. The V and J genes are TRBV10-2 and TRBJ2-6, with D unclear. Germline assignment: CDR1 WSHSY and CDR2 SAAADI. V was shortened by 4 bases and J by 3 bases, with 13 bases between the two germline ends. CDR3 length equals 16 residues.

The chain recombines TRBV30 with TRBJ2-3; 13 bases align to TRBD2. This CDR3 is 21 amino acids long. Germline CDR1 is GTSNPN and CDR2 is SVGIG (reference sequence). After removal of 3 bases from V and 3 bases from J, the junction contained 21 bases not matched to a gene. CDR3 loop: CAWSGLAGDFSSLSETDTQYF. The CDR3 nucleotides read TGTGCCTGGAGCGGACTAGCGGGAGATTTTTCTTCCCTTTCGGAAACAGATACGCAGTATTTT.

This clone qualifies as medium-sized. V usage is TRBV7-9 and J usage is TRBJ2-4; TRBD2 might be the D (6 bases). V was shortened by 3 bases and J by 0 bases, with 6 bases between the two germline ends. CDR3 size: 14 residues. Germline values: CDR1 SEHNR, CDR2 FQNEAQ (reference sequence). The CDR3 region has the DNA TGTGCCAGCAGCTTGCGGGGAGCCAAAAACATTCAGTACTTC. It translates to CASSLRGAKNIQYF.

The chain combines TRBV18 with TRBJ2-3; 14 positions agree with TRBD2. CDR1 is KGHSH, CDR2 LQKENI, per germline. The length of the CDR3 is 16 residues. J gave up 3 bases and V 2 bases, and 1 base lay outside the gene matches. Here the CDR3 reads CASSPGLAGGTDTQYF. The CDR3 region has the DNA TGTGCCAGCTCACCAGGACTAGCGGGAGGAACAGATACGCAGTATTTT.

This chain joins TRBV6-2 or TRBV6-3 and TRBJ1-5; the D is unclear. There are 17 residues in the CDR3. V was shortened by 5 bases and J by 0 bases, with 17 bases between the two germline ends. Germline CDR1 reads MNHEY; CDR2 reads SVGEGT. The CDR3 bases are TGTGCCAGCAGTCCCATCACGGCCCGGGGTAGCAATCAGCCCCAGCATTTT. It specifies CASSPITARGSNQPQHF.

V usage is TRBV27 and J usage is TRBJ1-2, with D perhaps TRBD1 (5 bases). This CDR3 spans 13 amino acids. Between the trimmed V and J ends, which lost 6 bases and 4 bases, there was a span of 12 bases. The germline gives CDR1 MNHEY, CDR2 SMNVEV (reference sequence). The CDR3 DNA sequence: TGTGCCAGCAGGTTGACAGACCGCTATGGCTACACCTTC. This codes for CASRLTDRYGYTF.

CDR3 region: CASSPGTSGPWPYNEQFF. Written as DNA, the CDR3 is TGTGCCAGCAGCCCCGGGACTAGCGGGCCCTGGCCCTACAATGAGCAGTTCTTC. The chain uses TRBV3-1 (or the pseudogene TRBV3-2) and TRBJ2-1; the match to TRBD2 covers 12 bases. Germline-derived CDR1 and CDR2 are LGHDT and YNNKEL (reference sequence). V was clipped by 4 bases and J by 2 bases; unmatched bases: 9. The CDR3 totals 18 residues.

The genes are TRBV11-2 and TRBJ2-7, with 8 nucleotides matching TRBD2. Germline lookup yields CDR1 SGHAT and CDR2 FQNNGV. Germline trimming cut 7 bases from V and 0 bases from J; bases unmatched to any gene: 14. The CDR3 consists of 17 residues. CDR3: CASNVGGLGMSSYEQYF. CDR3 coding DNA: TGTGCCAGCAACGTTGGGGGACTAGGTATGAGCTCCTACGAGCAGTACTTC. The full variable domain, with the rest looked up from reference TRBV11-2 and TRBJ2-7, is EAGVAQSPRYKIIEKRQSVAFWCNPISGHATLYWYQQILGQGPKLLIQFQNNGVVDDSQLPKDRFSAERLKGVDSTLKIQPAKLEDSAVYLCASNVGGLGMSSYEQYFGPGTRLTVT.

This chain connects TRBV28 to TRBJ2-7; 7 nucleotides line up with TRBD1. V trimming: 6 bases; J trimming: 2 bases; junction bases outside the gene matches: 10. The CDR3 is made up of 15 amino acids. CDR1 MDHEN and CDR2 SYDVKM come from the germline V gene. The CDR3 loop reads CASRRSPGQTYEQYF. The CDR3 nucleotides are TGTGCCAGCAGAAGAAGTCCGGGACAGACCTACGAGCAGTACTTC.

In its sample, this clone was seen once. The rearrangement links TRBV27 to TRBJ2-6; weak D call: TRBD2 (6 bases). The V gene lost 1 base and the J gene lost 3 bases, with 10 bases spanning the gap. The CDR3 is 16 residues long. Germline V CDR1 and CDR2: MNHEY, SMNVEV (reference sequence). DNA of the CDR3: TGTGCCAGCAGTTTATTGGGGGGTCTTGGGGCCAACGTCCTGACTTTC. Translation gives CASSLLGGLGANVLTF.

The V and J genes are TRBV28 and TRBJ1-4, with D possibly matching TRBD1 (6 bases). Trimming cost V 2 bases and J 7 bases, with 17 bases left between them. Germline V gene data show CDR1 as MDHEN and CDR2 as SYDVKM. The CDR3 loop spans 16 amino acids. The CDR3 loop is CASSLPLTGWGEKLFF. DNA for the CDR3: TGTGCCAGCAGTTTACCATTAACAGGGTGGGGTGAAAAACTGTTTTTT. Using reference TRBV28 and TRBJ1-4 for the parts outside the CDR3, the full variable domain is DVKVTQSSRYLVKRTGEKVFLECVQDMDHENMFWYRQDPGLGLRLIYFSYDVKMKEKGDIPEGYSVSREKKERFSLILESASTNQTSMYLCASSLPLTGWGEKLFFGSGTQLSVL.

The rearrangement links TRBV27 to TRBJ1-5; D not certain. The CDR3 extends over 14 amino acids. Germline assignment: CDR1 MNHEY and CDR2 SMNVEV (reference sequence). V lost 3 bases, J lost 0 bases, and 6 bases lay in between. The CDR3 protein is CASSFSDSNQPQHF. The CDR3 coding sequence is TGTGCCAGCAGTTTTTCAGATAGCAATCAGCCCCAGCATTTT.

The V gene is TRBV10-1, the J gene TRBJ1-1; D gene ambiguous. The V gene lost 3 bases and the J gene lost 0 bases, with 11 bases spanning the gap. The V gene's germline CDR1 is WNHNN and CDR2 SYGVQD (reference sequence). There are 15 residues in the CDR3. The DNA for the CDR3 is TGCGCCAGCAGTGATACTGGGGAGGTGAACACTGAAGCTTTCTTT. This translates into CASSDTGEVNTEAFF.

V gene TRBV20-1 combines with J gene TRBJ2-7; D uncertain. This CDR3 is built from 11 residues. Germline V gives CDR1 DFQATT, CDR2 SNEGSKA (reference sequence). V was cut by 5 bases and J by 0 bases, with 5 bases left in between. The CDR3 DNA sequence: TGCAGTGCTGAGAACTCCTACGAGCAGTACTTC. It codes for CSAENSYEQYF.

The V call is TRBV7-2, the J call TRBJ2-1; perhaps TRBD1 as D (5 bases). The V end lost 1 base, the J end lost 7 bases, and 8 bases lay between the germline ends. The length of the CDR3 is 13 residues. Germline V lookup: CDR1 SGHTA, CDR2 FQGNSA. CDR3 bases: TGTGCCAGCAGCTTAGGGACAACAAATGAGCAGTTCTTC. Protein: CASSLGTTNEQFF.

This chain uses TRBV4-3 with TRBJ1-2, with D tentatively TRBD1 (5 bases). Germline V CDR1 and CDR2: LGHNA, YSLEER. V shed 1 base and J shed 0 bases, with 9 bases lying between them. The CDR3 spans 15 residues. CDR3: CASSQVVRANYGYTF. In DNA form, the CDR3 reads TGCGCCAGCAGCCAAGTTGTCAGGGCTAACTATGGCTACACCTTC.

The V call is TRBV6-2 or TRBV6-3, the J call TRBJ2-7; 12 nucleotides align to TRBD2. Germline CDR1 and CDR2: MNHEY and SVGEGT. The CDR3 contains 15 residues. V lost 5 bases, J lost 4 bases, and 6 bases stayed unmatched. The CDR3 here is CASSAGLAGFYEQYF. Written as DNA, the CDR3 is TGTGCCAGCAGTGCAGGACTAGCGGGATTTTACGAGCAGTACTTC.

The V gene is TRBV27, the J gene TRBJ2-5, with 8 bases that match TRBD1. Trimming cost V 6 bases and J 5 bases; bases outside gene matches: 8. The CDR3 is 14 amino acids. Germline assignment: CDR1 MNHEY and CDR2 SMNVEV (reference sequence). The CDR3 nucleotides read TGTGCCAGCAGGAGACAGGGGACGGGGGAGACCCAGTACTTC. This translates into CASRRQGTGETQYF.

The genes are TRBV7-2 and TRBJ2-5, with 11 bases aligning to TRBD1. J was trimmed by 5 bases and V by 4 bases; bases with no gene match: 9. Germline lookup yields CDR1 SGHTA and CDR2 FQGNSA. There are 16 residues in the CDR3. The CDR3 protein is CASSSGTGGRLETQYF. In DNA, the CDR3 is TGTGCCAGCAGCTCAGGGACAGGGGGGCGGTTGGAGACCCAGTACTTC.

The rearrangement uses TRBV6-2 or TRBV6-3 and TRBJ2-5, with a weak D call TRBD2 (5 bases). The CDR3 has 14 residues. Germline CDR1 MNHEY, CDR2 SVGEGT. The V gene lost 2 bases and the J gene lost 1 base, with 8 bases spanning the gap. In nucleotides, the CDR3 is TGTGCCAGCAGTTACAGAAGCGGCCAAGAGACCCAGTACTTC. Amino acid sequence: CASSYRSGQETQYF.